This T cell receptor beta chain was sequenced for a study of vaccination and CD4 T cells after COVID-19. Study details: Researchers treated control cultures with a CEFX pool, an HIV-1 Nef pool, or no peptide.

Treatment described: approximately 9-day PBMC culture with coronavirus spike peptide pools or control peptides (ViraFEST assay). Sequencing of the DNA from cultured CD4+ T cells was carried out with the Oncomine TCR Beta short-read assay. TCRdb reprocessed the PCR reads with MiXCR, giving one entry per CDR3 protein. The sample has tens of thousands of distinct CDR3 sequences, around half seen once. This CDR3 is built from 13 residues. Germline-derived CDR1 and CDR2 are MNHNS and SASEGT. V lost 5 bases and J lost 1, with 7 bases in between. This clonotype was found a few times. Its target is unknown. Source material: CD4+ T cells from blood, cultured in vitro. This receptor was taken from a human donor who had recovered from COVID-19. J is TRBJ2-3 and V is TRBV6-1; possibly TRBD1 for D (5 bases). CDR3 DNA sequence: TGTGCCAGCAGTAAACAGGGCACAGATACGCAGTATTTT. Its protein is CASSKQGTDTQYF.